This entry features one T cell receptor (beta chain) sequence. Its cognate antigen is unknown. This entry comes from a study of shared clonotypes between healthy human individuals. Whole-study findings and limits: Lower generation probabilities were found for non-shared clonotypes than for those shared by all four donors.

Here immunoSEQ multiplex PCR was the method, and the copy in TCRdb shows in-frame clones only, minus some. The table records 110,000 or so clones, 55% to 70% of them present only once. The CDR3 is made up of 15 amino acids. Trimming cost V 6 bases and J 1 base, with 18 bases left between them. CDR1 and CDR2 (germline): SQVTM, ANQGSEA. Sequenced: memory CD8+ T cells sorted from blood. Subset noted: CD45RO+ cells pooled with CCR7-negative TemRA cells. The genes are TRBV29-1 and TRBJ1-2; D is uncertain. The clonotype originates from a woman in her 30s in good health. The CDR3 region is CSVYLTDHFNYGYTF. CDR3 bases: TGCAGCGTCTATCTTACAGACCATTTTAACTATGGCTACACCTTC. Using reference TRBV29-1 and TRBJ1-2 for the parts outside the CDR3, the full variable domain is SAVISQKPSRDICQRGTSLTIQCQVDSQVTMMFWYRQQPGQSLTLIATANQGSEATYESGFVIDKFPISRPNLTFSTLTVSNMSPEDSSIYLCSVYLTDHFNYGYTFGSGTRLTVV.